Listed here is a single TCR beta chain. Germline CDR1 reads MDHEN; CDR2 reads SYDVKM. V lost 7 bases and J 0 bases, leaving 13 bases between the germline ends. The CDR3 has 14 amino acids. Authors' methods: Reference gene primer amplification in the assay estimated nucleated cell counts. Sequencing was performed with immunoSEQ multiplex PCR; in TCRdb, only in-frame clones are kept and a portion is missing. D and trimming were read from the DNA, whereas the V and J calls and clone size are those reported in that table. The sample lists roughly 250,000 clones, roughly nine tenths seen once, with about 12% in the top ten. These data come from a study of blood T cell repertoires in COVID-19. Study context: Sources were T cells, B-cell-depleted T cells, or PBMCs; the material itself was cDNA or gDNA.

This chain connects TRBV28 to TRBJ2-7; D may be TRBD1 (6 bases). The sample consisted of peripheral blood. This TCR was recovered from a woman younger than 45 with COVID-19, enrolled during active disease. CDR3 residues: CASIVTGSSYEQYF. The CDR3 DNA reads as TGTGCCAGCATCGTAACAGGGAGCTCCTACGAGCAGTACTTC.